This T cell receptor (beta chain) is from a study of early T cells in non-severe SARS-CoV-2 infection. Whole-study results and caveats: Private and CD4 specificities were missed by VDJdb matching, skewed to anti-spike CD8.

As part of library construction, unique molecular identifiers were attached to individual cDNA molecules. TCRdb used MiXCR to reprocess the 5' RACE reads, holding one entry per CDR3 protein. The sample shows fewer than 30,000 distinct CDR3 sequences, 4.3% of them seen only once. This clonotype is medium-sized by share. Its antigen is currently unknown. The sequenced sample was whole blood. The origin of this receptor is an adult who was a healthcare worker with PCR-confirmed SARS-CoV-2 infection or an uninfected control (not recorded which).

This CDR3 reads CASSLGSSYNEQFF. DNA for the CDR3: TGTGCCAGCAGCCTCGGGAGCTCCTACAATGAGCAGTTCTTC. The V gene is TRBV11-2, the J gene TRBJ2-1, with D possibly being TRBD2 (6 bases). Trimming shortened V by 5 bases and J by 0 bases, and 8 bases separated the two germline ends. In germline, CDR1 is SGHAT, CDR2 FQNNGV. The CDR3 consists of 14 residues.